What follows are 26 T cell receptor beta chains derived from one specimen sequenced in a study of T-cell reconstitution after alpha-beta-depleted transplantation in children. Researchers prepared the TCRbeta library using unique molecular identifiers, the study reports. TCRdb recomputed calls from the PCR reads with MiXCR, one row per CDR3 protein. The sample includes approximately 47,000 distinct CDR3 sequences, roughly 50% of them seen just once. Sequencing used peripheral blood, obtained before TCRalphabeta/CD19-depleted stem cell transplant. The receptors originated from a boy younger than two with SCID, due to receive a stem cell transplant.

Here the CDR3 reads CSASTAGGSQETQYF. DNA for the CDR3: TGCAGTGCTAGCACTGCGGGGGGATCCCAAGAGACCCAGTACTTC. V gene TRBV20-1 combines with J gene TRBJ2-5, with TRBD2 matching over 8 bases. Germline V gives CDR1 DFQATT, CDR2 SNEGSKA (reference sequence). J lost 1 base, V lost 3 bases, and 7 bases had no gene match. This CDR3 spans 15 amino acids.

The count of this clonotype is one. The chain combines TRBV10-3 with TRBJ2-1; 7 nucleotides line up with TRBD1. The CDR3 length is 13 residues. After removal of 5 bases from V and 6 bases from J, the junction contained 4 bases not matched to a gene. Germline CDR1 is ENHRY and CDR2 is SYGVKD. The CDR3 DNA reads TGTGCCATCAGTTGGACAGGAATCAATGAGCAGTTCTTC. It is translated as CAISWTGINEQFF.

The chain links TRBV6-6 to TRBJ2-7, with D perhaps matching TRBD2 (6 bases). Germline lookup yields CDR1 MNHNY and CDR2 SVGAGI (reference sequence). Trimming took off 7 bases at V and 2 bases at J, with 9 bases between the two ends. CDR3 length: 12 amino acids. CDR3 amino acids: CASMAGPYEQYF. The DNA of the CDR3 is TGTGCCAGCATGGCGGGGCCCTACGAGCAGTACTTC.

The chain couples TRBV2 to TRBJ2-1; 10 nucleotides agree with TRBD1. With V trimmed by 6 bases and J by 7 bases, 21 bases remained unmatched. Germline V CDR1 and CDR2: SNHLY, FYNNEI. The CDR3 covers 19 residues. The CDR3 DNA follows: TGTGCCAGCAGCGGGGGGGTTCCGGGACAGGGGAGATCTTGGAATGAGCAGTTCTTC. Residues: CASSGGVPGQGRSWNEQFF.

This sequence joins TRBV7-2 and TRBJ2-5, with D perhaps given as TRBD1 or TRBD2 (5 bases each). CDR1 is SGHTA and CDR2 is FQGNSA in the germline V gene. CDR3 length: 13 residues. The V end lost 4 bases, the J end lost 4 bases, and 10 bases lay between the germline ends. The CDR3 here is CASSSGRVETQYF. CDR3 DNA sequence: TGTGCCAGCAGCTCGGGACGGGTAGAGACCCAGTACTTC.

This clonotype was observed a few times. The chain couples TRBV4-3 to TRBJ1-2; no clear D. The CDR3 has 15 amino acids. Germline CDR1 and CDR2: LGHNA and YSLEER. The germline V and J ends were trimmed by 4 bases and 3 bases, with 15 bases remaining between them. Here the CDR3 DNA reads TGCGCCAGCAGCCGGACTGAACTAAGGGACTATGGCTACACCTTC. It codes for CASSRTELRDYGYTF.

The CDR3 sequence is CASSLLRDMAMNTEAFF. The CDR3 DNA reads TGTGCCAGCAGCCTCCTCCGGGACATGGCGATGAACACTGAAGCTTTCTTT. The chain joins TRBV7-2 to TRBJ1-1; D might be TRBD1 (6 bases). The V gene lost 5 bases and the J gene lost 0 bases, with 19 bases spanning the gap. The CDR3 covers 17 residues. The germline V gene encodes CDR1 SGHTA and CDR2 FQGNSA.

This clonotype was picked up a small number of times. The chain links TRBV5-1 to TRBJ1-4; 12 bases line up with TRBD1. Losses at the gene ends were 3 bases for V and 7 bases for J; bases not matched to a gene: 4. There are 15 residues in the CDR3. In germline, CDR1 is SGHRS, CDR2 YFSETQ. The CDR3 region is CASSWGQGASEKLFF. CDR3 DNA sequence: TGCGCCAGCAGCTGGGGACAGGGGGCTAGTGAAAAACTGTTTTTT.

This clonotype was observed a single time. The chain has TRBV6-2 or TRBV6-3 and TRBJ2-7; perhaps TRBD1 as D (5 bases). This CDR3 is built from 13 residues. Deletions cut 4 bases from V and 2 bases from J, with 9 bases between. The germline CDR1 and CDR2 sequences are MNHEY and SVGEGT. CDR3 sequence (DNA): TGTGCCAGCAGTTCGACAGAAACCTACGAGCAGTACTTC. This translates into CASSSTETYEQYF.

The V gene is TRBV19, the J gene TRBJ2-1; 10 nucleotides line up with TRBD1. V shed 6 bases, J shed 2 bases, and the junction held 1 base outside the gene matches. CDR1 and CDR2 from the germline V gene are LNHDA and SQIVND (reference sequence). The CDR3 is made up of 14 amino acids. CDR3 sequence (DNA): TGTGCCAGTAGCGGACAGGGGGCCTACAATGAGCAGTTCTTC. Protein product: CASSGQGAYNEQFF.

The table lists this clonotype with a count of one. J is TRBJ1-2 and V is TRBV28, with a tentative D call TRBD1 (5 bases). V shed 3 bases and J shed 8 bases, with 16 bases lying between them. CDR1 MDHEN and CDR2 SYDVKM come from the germline V gene. The CDR3 consists of 14 residues. DNA for the CDR3: TGTGCCAGCAGTTTTACCTACACAGGAGGCGGCTACACCTTC. It specifies CASSFTYTGGGYTF.

This chain connects TRBV4-2 to TRBJ2-3; D uncertain. This CDR3 has 14 residues. V shed 0 bases and J shed 1 base, with 5 bases lying between them. Germline-derived CDR1 and CDR2 are LGHNA and YNFKEQ. The CDR3 region has the DNA TGTGCCAGCAGCCAAGATGTGCGCACAGATACGCAGTATTTT. Its translation is CASSQDVRTDTQYF.

The chain carries TRBV7-2 and TRBJ1-5, with TRBD1 as a possible D gene (5 bases). Looked up from germline, CDR1 is SGHTA and CDR2 is FQGNSA. Trimming took off 5 bases at V and 4 bases at J, with 12 bases between the two ends. This CDR3 has 14 amino acids. In nucleotides, the CDR3 is TGTGCCAGCAGCCCGAGTGGGGGGAATCAGCCCCAGCATTTT. Its protein product is CASSPSGGNQPQHF. Variable domain in full (rest from reference TRBV7-2 and TRBJ1-5): GAGVSQSPSNKVTEKGKDVELRCDPISGHTALYWYRQSLGQGLEFLIYFQGNSAPDKSGLPSDRFSAERTGGSVSTLTIQRTQQEDSAVYLCASSPSGGNQPQHFGDGTRLSIL.

The gene calls are TRBV6-2 or TRBV6-3 and TRBJ2-1, with D unclear. CDR3 length equals 13 residues. The germline CDR1 and CDR2 sequences are MNHEY and SVGEGT. Trimming removed 5 bases from V and 0 bases from J, with 5 bases in between. Here the CDR3 reads CASSPSSYNEQFF. Here the CDR3 DNA reads TGTGCCAGCAGTCCTAGCTCCTACAATGAGCAGTTCTTC.

This clonotype came up a few times. This chain joins TRBV20-1 and TRBJ2-7; D possibly corresponds to TRBD2 (6 bases). Between the trimmed V and J ends, which lost 6 bases and 0 bases, there was a span of 9 bases. Germline values: CDR1 DFQATT, CDR2 SNEGSKA (reference sequence). There are 12 residues in the CDR3. The CDR3 nucleotides read TGCAGTGCCCGGGACTCCTCCTACGAGCAGTACTTC. It encodes CSARDSSYEQYF.

J is TRBJ2-1 and V is TRBV6-1, with 8 positions matching TRBD1. With 6 bases clipped from V and 3 bases from J, the junction kept 7 bases outside the gene matches. CDR3 length equals 15 residues. The germline gives CDR1 MNHNS, CDR2 SASEGT. CDR3: CASSPTGGLYNEQFF. Here the CDR3 DNA reads TGTGCCAGCAGCCCTACAGGGGGTCTCTACAATGAGCAGTTCTTC.

The V call is TRBV2, the J call TRBJ2-1; tentatively, D is TRBD2 (5 bases). Germline CDR1 is SNHLY and CDR2 is FYNNEI. The ends were cut back, 3 bases at V and 9 bases at J, with 21 bases in the middle. The CDR3 runs 16 residues. DNA for the CDR3: TGTGCCAGCAGTGAGGGTCAGACTACCCTCAACGGTGAGCAGTTCTTC. Protein: CASSEGQTTLNGEQFF. The variable domain in full, with the rest retrieved from reference TRBV2 and TRBJ2-1, is EPEVTQTPSHQVTQMGQEVILRCVPISNHLYFYWYRQILGQKVEFLVSFYNNEISEKSEIFDDQFSVERPDGSNFTLKIRSTKLEDSAMYFCASSEGQTTLNGEQFFGPGTRLTVL.

Concerning this clonotype: The DNA is left out, because the CDR3 cannot be placed on it with certainty; the CDR3 is given as TCRdb lists it. The chain recombines TRBV6-5 with TRBJ1-5; the table names TRBD1, a call not compared with the DNA. Inclusive of both ends, the CDR3 amounts to 11 amino acids. The V gene's germline CDR1 is MNHEY and CDR2 SVGAGI. CDR3 protein: CASFGQGALHF.

The table lists this clonotype with many counts. This chain links TRBV12-3 or TRBV12-4 with TRBJ1-5; maybe TRBD1 (5 bases). V lost 6 bases to trimming and J lost 5 bases, with 17 bases between them. The CDR3 covers 15 residues. In DNA, the CDR3 is TGTGCCAGCAGCCTAACAGGCGAACGTGATCAGCCCCAGCATTTT. As protein: CASSLTGERDQPQHF.

The V and J genes are TRBV27 and TRBJ1-5; D not certain. V lost 9 bases and J 2 bases, leaving 8 bases between the germline ends. CDR3 length equals 12 residues. CDR1 is MNHEY and CDR2 is SMNVEV in the germline V gene (reference sequence). CDR3 protein: CASGIRNQPQHF. CDR3 nucleotide sequence: TGTGCCAGTGGGATACGCAATCAGCCCCAGCATTTT.

The chain joins TRBV20-1 to TRBJ1-2; 7 positions agree with TRBD1. The germline CDR1 and CDR2 sequences are DFQATT and SNEGSKA (reference sequence). CDR3 size: 15 residues. J lost 0 bases, V lost 5 bases, and 9 bases had no gene match. CDR3 residues: CSALRTGPTNYGYTF. In nucleotides, the CDR3 is TGCAGTGCTCTCCGGACAGGACCGACTAACTATGGCTACACCTTC.

The rearrangement joins TRBV5-1 to TRBJ2-7; TRBD1 agrees at 9 bases. The CDR3 has 15 amino acids. CDR1 and CDR2 from the germline V gene are SGHRS and YFSETQ. The J segment lost 5 bases and the V segment lost 1 base, leaving 7 bases of the junction unmatched. The CDR3 coding sequence is TGCGCCAGCAGCTTGTCGGGACAGGGTACGGACGAGCAGTACTTC. It encodes CASSLSGQGTDEQYF.

In the case of this clonotype: A junction end diverges from the germline sequence, so it may reflect a read error. The rearrangement links TRBV19 to TRBJ1-2; D unresolved. The CDR3 is 11 amino acids. From germline, CDR1 is LNHDA and CDR2 SQIVND (reference sequence). The CDR3 region is CASMDGYGFTF. For the CDR3, the DNA is TGTGCCAGTATGGACGGTTATGGCTTCACCTTC.

This chain joins TRBV5-6 and TRBJ1-2, with D perhaps matching TRBD1 (5 bases). V shed 4 bases and J shed 5 bases, with 12 bases lying between them. The germline CDR1 and CDR2 sequences are SGHDT and YYEEEE. This CDR3 spans 13 amino acids. The CDR3 region has the DNA TGTGCCAGCAGCGACGACAGCATATATGGCTACACCTTC. Translated: CASSDDSIYGYTF.

V and J are TRBV12-5 and TRBJ2-5, with D perhaps TRBD2 (5 bases). The CDR3 is 12 amino acids. V shed 4 bases and J shed 2 bases, with 5 bases lying between them. The germline V gene has CDR1 LGHNT and CDR2 FRNRAP. CDR3 sequence reads: CASGSGQETQYF. Here the CDR3 DNA reads TGTGCTAGTGGTTCGGGGCAAGAGACCCAGTACTTC.

This clonotype is a singleton in its sample. V and J are TRBV5-6 and TRBJ2-7; 9 bases match TRBD1. Germline values: CDR1 SGHDT, CDR2 YYEEEE. The ends lost 5 bases at V and 4 bases at J; junction bases unmatched: 7. The CDR3 is 14 residues long. CDR3 nucleotides: TGTGCCAGCAGTTATACAGGGGGCTGGTACGAGCAGTACTTC. This translates into CASSYTGGWYEQYF.